One and the same sample provided the 16 T cell receptor beta chains below, sequenced in a study of T cells in Graves' hyperthyroidism and ophthalmopathy (dated by TCRdb to the late 2010s). The receptor library was made with multiplex PCR. Data came from an Illumina HiSeq 2000. The TCR beta CDR3 regions were amplified from RNA transcripts. The TCR CDR3 was subjected to a first round of RT-PCR using the HTBI primer set and the Qiagen OneStep RT-PCR kit. Clones were called with MiXCR by TCRdb after fastp trimmed the public reads at Q25, and only in-frame beta chains were retained. When rows share a CDR3 protein, they turn into one entry using the most common DNA and genes. A total of 350,000 to 400,000 distinct CDR3 sequences appear in this sample, approximately 19% of them only once. The leading ten clones occupy approximately 4% of the sample. The sequencing sample was made of blood. These receptors were taken from a woman aged 18 to 35 with Graves' hyperthyroidism.

This clonotype was picked up many times. The chain joins TRBV5-4 to TRBJ1-6; possibly TRBD1 for D (6 bases). Trimming took off 6 bases at V and 7 bases at J, with 14 bases between the two ends. Germline-derived CDR1 and CDR2 are SGHNT and YYREEE (reference sequence). The CDR3 runs to 14 residues. The DNA for the CDR3 is TGTGCCAGCAAGAGACAGGAAGCGAATTCACCCCTCCACTTT. This sequence encodes CASKRQEANSPLHF.

This clonotype was observed a handful of times. The gene calls are TRBV11-2 and TRBJ2-2, with 8 bases fitting TRBD2. Per the germline V gene, CDR1 is SGHAT and CDR2 is FQNNGV. V gave up 2 bases and J gave up 2 bases; unmatched junction bases: 4. The CDR3 length is 16 residues. Here the CDR3 DNA reads TGTGCCAGCAGCTTATTCGGGGGGGTAAACACCGGGGAGCTGTTTTTT. Its protein is CASSLFGGVNTGELFF.

On this clonotype itself: A much larger clone sits a single nucleotide away, making a read error possible. The chain joins TRBV27 to TRBJ2-7; D is possibly TRBD2 (6 bases). Germline CDR1 is MNHEY and CDR2 is SMNVEV (reference sequence). This CDR3 has 14 residues. CDR3 sequence: CASSSSPGVSEQCF. The CDR3 DNA follows: TGTGCCAGCAGTTCCTCCCCGGGGGTCAGCGAGCAGTGCTTC.

This clonotype was seen repeatedly, ten times or more. At one of its ends the junction is not consistent with the germline gene, which may arise from a read error. The chain couples TRBV29-1 to TRBJ2-5; D unresolved. Germline V gene lookup returns CDR1 SQVTM and CDR2 ANQGSEA. The CDR3 is made up of 13 amino acids. CDR3 sequence reads: CSAEGRNQETQYF. CDR3 nucleotide sequence: TGCAGCGCTGAAGGCCGAAACCAAGAGACCCAGTACTTC.

This clonotype was counted many times. The chain employs TRBV28 and TRBJ2-7; 7 bases are a match to TRBD2. Germline V gene data show CDR1 as MDHEN and CDR2 as SYDVKM. The CDR3 has 13 residues. V shed 7 bases, J shed 2 bases, and the junction held 5 bases outside the gene matches. The CDR3 nucleotides are TGTGCCAGCAACCGGGGGGAACCCTACGAGCAGTACTTC. This sequence encodes CASNRGEPYEQYF.

This clonotype came up many times. The chain carries TRBV5-1 and TRBJ1-2; unclear D gene. Trimming removed 6 bases from V and 7 bases from J, with 13 bases in between. This CDR3 comprises 12 residues. Germline CDR1 and CDR2: SGHRS and YFSETQ. This CDR3 reads CASNTEMGGYTF. The CDR3 coding sequence is TGCGCCAGCAACACAGAGATGGGTGGCTACACCTTC.

The rearrangement uses TRBV6-4 and TRBJ1-2; possible D gene TRBD1, 5 bases. CDR3 length: 14 residues. The germline CDR1 and CDR2 sequences are MRHNA and SNTAGT. Trimming shortened V by 8 bases and J by 5 bases, and 18 bases separated the two germline ends. CDR3 in amino acids: CASFRWTSSYGYTF. The CDR3 DNA sequence: TGTGCCAGCTTTAGGTGGACATCCTCATATGGCTACACCTTC.

Sample share makes this clonotype medium-sized. The chain employs TRBV28 and TRBJ1-2; D is uncertain. Germline V gives CDR1 MDHEN, CDR2 SYDVKM. V gave up 3 bases and J gave up 0 bases, with 8 bases separating them. CDR3 size: 14 residues. DNA for the CDR3: TGTGCCAGCAGTTTGGAGGGAGCTAACTATGGCTACACCTTC. Its translation: CASSLEGANYGYTF.

This clonotype was detected ten times or more. V gene TRBV6-5 combines with J gene TRBJ2-5; 11 bases map to TRBD2. Unmatched junction bases numbered 9, after V lost 7 bases and J lost 5 bases. The CDR3 is 15 amino acids. Germline values: CDR1 MNHEY, CDR2 SVGAGI. CDR3: CASTQGTSGRETQYF. CDR3 DNA: TGTGCCAGCACACAAGGGACTAGCGGTCGGGAGACCCAGTACTTC.

The sample holds many counts of this clonotype. The V and J genes are TRBV7-3 and TRBJ1-1; D unclear. This CDR3 has 14 residues. Trimming pared 3 bases from V and 0 bases from J, leaving 8 bases between. Germline V gene sequence: CDR1 SGHTA, CDR2 FQGTGA. CDR3 in amino acids: CASSFAPMNTEAFF. In DNA form, the CDR3 reads TGTGCCAGCAGCTTCGCACCCATGAACACTGAAGCTTTCTTT.

This clonotype occurred many times. The chain has TRBV7-8 and TRBJ1-1; 7 bases are shared with TRBD1. The V gene's germline CDR1 is SGHVS and CDR2 FQNEAQ. The J segment lost 0 bases and the V segment lost 4 bases, leaving 8 bases of the junction unmatched. The CDR3 runs to 16 residues. In DNA, the CDR3 is TGTGCCAGCAGCTGGGGGACAGCCGGGATGAACACTGAAGCTTTCTTT. This sequence encodes CASSWGTAGMNTEAFF.

This chain connects TRBV12-3 or TRBV12-4 to TRBJ2-7; 7 bases are shared with TRBD2. This CDR3 is built from 12 residues. V trimming: 6 bases; J trimming: 6 bases; junction bases outside the gene matches: 5. CDR3 coding DNA: TGTGCCAGCAGCTCGTCTAGCGGCGAGCAGTACTTC. Translation gives CASSSSSGEQYF.

This clonotype has a count of ten or more. The chain has TRBV29-1 and TRBJ2-7; 10 bases agree with TRBD1. This CDR3 has 18 residues. CDR1 and CDR2 (germline): SQVTM, ANQGSEA. Germline trimming cut 1 base from V and 4 bases from J; bases unmatched to any gene: 16. CDR3 protein: CSVEGWGTGDHPTYEQYF. CDR3 in DNA: TGCAGCGTTGAAGGCTGGGGGACAGGGGACCACCCTACGTACGAGCAGTACTTC.

This clonotype was picked up many times. The chain has TRBV7-9 and TRBJ2-5, with unresolved D. V dropped 5 bases and J dropped 5 bases, with 12 bases sitting between them. This CDR3 region has 13 residues. The germline V gene has CDR1 SEHNR and CDR2 FQNEAQ (reference sequence). This CDR3 reads CASSPDLGETQYF. The CDR3 DNA is TGTGCCAGCAGCCCCGACCTGGGGGAGACCCAGTACTTC. Based on the CDR3 plus reference TRBV7-9 and TRBJ2-5, the full variable domain is DTGVSQNPRHKITKRGQNVTFRCDPISEHNRLYWYRQTLGQGPEFLTYFQNEAQLEKSRLLSDRFSAERPKGSFSTLEIQRTEQGDSAMYLCASSPDLGETQYFGPGTRLLVL.

At least ten counts were recorded for this clonotype. The chain combines TRBV6-1 with TRBJ1-2; TRBD1 matches at 11 bases. The length of the CDR3 is 15 residues. J gave up 4 bases and V 6 bases, and 7 bases lay outside the gene matches. CDR1 is MNHNS, CDR2 SASEGT, per germline. CDR3 residues: CASRPGTGGIYGYTF. CDR3 DNA: TGTGCCAGCAGACCCGGGACAGGGGGGATCTATGGCTACACCTTC.

This clonotype was observed many times. This chain connects TRBV28 to TRBJ1-1, with D uncertain. V was pared by 8 bases and J by 1 base, with 17 bases between. The CDR3 totals 15 residues. CDR1 and CDR2 (germline): MDHEN, SYDVKM. The DNA for the CDR3 is TGTGCCAGCGCCTATACAGTACTCCGGAACACTGAAGCTTTCTTT. Protein sequence: CASAYTVLRNTEAFF.